This T cell receptor beta chain was identified in a study of persistence of HIV-infected CD4 T cells. Study-level points and caveats: Degenerate expanded CDR3beta sequences were enriched among CMV- and Gag-responding cells.

The immunoSEQ assay was version 4, run in survey mode. This table comes from immunoSEQ multiplex PCR, and its TCRdb copy is limited to in-frame clones, with some not included. The sample has more than 45,000 clones; about four fifths are singletons. This clone came up once. Its matching antigen is unknown. Lysates of CMV-infected fibroblasts at approximately 9.6 ug/mL stimulated these cells. CD40L-negative CD69-negative CD45RO-high memory CD4+ T cells were sorted as populations depleted of antigen-responding cells. The material was CD4+ T cells sorted from PBMCs after approximately 19-hour stimulation, obtained from a patient who received antiretroviral therapy. The TCR originated in an adult man with HIV who was CMV-seropositive.

CDR3 in DNA: TGTGCCAGCTCATCCGGACAGGGAGGCGGTTTCTATGGCTACACCTTC. Translating it yields CASSSGQGGGFYGYTF. This rearrangement joins TRBV18 to TRBJ1-2; 8 bases are shared with TRBD1. From germline, CDR1 is KGHSH and CDR2 LQKENI. This CDR3 contains 16 residues. V lost 5 bases, J lost 4 bases, and 12 bases stayed unmatched.